A single sample gave rise to the 20 T cell receptor beta chains below, sequenced in a study of radiation and T cells in renal cell carcinoma. Only in-frame clones appear in the TCRdb table, and some are missing; sequencing was by immunoSEQ multiplex PCR. The sample has around 86,000 clones, 80% to 90% seen once; the top ten hold about 22%. Time point in this sample: blood 2 weeks post-SBRT. Treatment described: 15 Gy SBRT to primary tumor, nephrectomy 4 weeks later. The specimen comprised blood, sampled from a patient whose treatment included radiotherapy and nephrectomy. These receptors were obtained from a woman in her forties or fifties with renal cell carcinoma.

The table lists this clone with a few counts. The sample has other DNA sequences that encode this CDR3 too. J is TRBJ2-7 and V is TRBV6-5; D is possibly TRBD1 (5 bases). V was trimmed by 6 bases and J by 6 bases, leaving 18 bases between them. Germline-derived CDR1 and CDR2 are MNHEY and SVGAGI. The CDR3 is 14 amino acids. The DNA for the CDR3 is TGTGCCAGCAGCCGACGACAGTCCCTACTCGAGCAGTACTTC. Translating gives CASSRRQSLLEQYF.

This clone occurred once. The chain uses TRBV7-2 and TRBJ2-2, with D maybe TRBD1 (6 bases). The CDR3 is 16 amino acids. The germline gives CDR1 SGHTA, CDR2 FQGNSA. The V and J ends lost 2 bases and 6 bases respectively, with 16 bases between them. The CDR3 loop is CASSLSYRVVSGELFF. In nucleotides, the CDR3 is TGTGCCAGCAGCTTATCGTACAGGGTGGTGTCCGGGGAGCTGTTTTTT.

This clone was picked up one time. The chain links TRBV11-3 to TRBJ1-1; tentative D call: TRBD1 (6 bases). Trimming removed 9 bases at V and 1 base at J, with 9 bases between. Per germline, CDR1 SGHNT and CDR2 YENEEA. This CDR3 spans 12 amino acids. CDR3 DNA: TGTGCCAGTGGACAGCCGAACACTGAAGCTTTCTTT. It yields the protein CASGQPNTEAFF.

The chain couples TRBV4-3 to TRBJ2-7; D is undetermined. The CDR3 loop spans 12 amino acids. V was shortened by 0 bases and J by 6 bases, with 6 bases between the two germline ends. Germline V gene data show CDR1 as LGHNA and CDR2 as YSLEER. For the CDR3, the DNA is TGCGCCAGCAGCCAAGATAGGAGCGAGCAGTACTTC. Translation gives CASSQDRSEQYF.

The gene calls are TRBV7-3 and TRBJ2-2; D possibly uses TRBD1 or TRBD2 (5 bases each). The CDR3 has 14 amino acids. Trimming removed 10 bases at V and 3 bases at J, with 15 bases between. Germline CDR1 and CDR2: SGHTA and FQGTGA. The CDR3 coding sequence is TGTGCCACCCAATCAGGGCGGGACACCGGGGAGCTGTTTTTT. It yields the protein CATQSGRDTGELFF.

This clone is a singleton in its sample. The chain combines TRBV7-2 with TRBJ2-1; 12 bases line up with TRBD2. Per the germline V gene, CDR1 is SGHTA and CDR2 is FQGNSA. This CDR3 contains 15 residues. The J segment lost 6 bases and the V segment lost 4 bases, leaving 4 bases of the junction unmatched. CDR3: CASSSGGLAGNEQFF. The CDR3 region has the DNA TGTGCCAGCAGCTCGGGGGGACTAGCGGGCAATGAGCAGTTCTTC.

J is TRBJ2-7 and V is TRBV9, with D perhaps TRBD2 (6 bases). The germline CDR1 and CDR2 sequences are SGDLS and YYNGEE. The CDR3 contains 16 residues. The ends were cut back, 0 bases at V and 7 bases at J, with 20 bases in the middle. The CDR3 spells CASSVAVGGSAGEQYF. The CDR3 DNA is TGTGCCAGCAGCGTAGCGGTCGGAGGGAGCGCGGGGGAGCAGTACTTC.

This chain links TRBV15 with TRBJ2-5; D gene ambiguous. Trimming took 1 base from V and 5 from J, leaving 8 bases between them. In germline, CDR1 is LNHNV, CDR2 YYDKDF (reference sequence). The CDR3 has 13 amino acids. CDR3: CATSRARRETQYF. The CDR3 nucleotides read TGTGCCACCAGCAGAGCAAGACGGGAGACCCAGTACTTC. Based on the CDR3 plus reference TRBV15 and TRBJ2-5, the full variable domain is DAMVIQNPRYQVTQFGKPVTLSCSQTLNHNVMYWYQQKSSQAPKLLFHYYDKDFNNEADTPDNFQSRRPNTSFCFLDIRSPGLGDTAMYLCATSRARRETQYFGPGTRLLVL.

V is TRBV10-3 and J is TRBJ1-4, with a possible D match to TRBD1 (6 bases). The CDR3 has 16 amino acids. Germline lookup yields CDR1 ENHRY and CDR2 SYGVKD. V was pared by 2 bases and J by 8 bases, with 18 bases between. CDR3 nucleotides: TGTGCCATCAGTGAGCAGGGTGGGGGCGGAGGAGAAAAACTGTTTTTT. Translated, it gives CAISEQGGGGGEKLFF.

The CDR3, as DNA: TGTGCCAGCAGTGCTCGGACAGACCAAGAGACCCAGTACTTC. Its translation: CASSARTDQETQYF. The chain uses TRBV27 and TRBJ2-5, with D perhaps TRBD1 (6 bases). Germline V gene sequence: CDR1 MNHEY, CDR2 SMNVEV (reference sequence). The CDR3 covers 14 residues. With 5 bases removed from V and 0 bases from J, the gap between germline ends came to 10 bases.

This sequence joins TRBV6-5 and TRBJ1-6; a weak D match, TRBD1 (5 bases). V was cut by 0 bases and J by 14 bases, with 17 bases left in between. This CDR3 comprises 15 residues. Germline values: CDR1 MNHEY, CDR2 SVGAGI. The CDR3 reads CASSYSGTAVKSLHF. The CDR3, as DNA: TGTGCCAGCAGTTACTCGGGGACGGCTGTTAAGTCCCTCCACTTT.

The chain couples TRBV27 to TRBJ1-1; D is uncertain. The germline V gene has CDR1 MNHEY and CDR2 SMNVEV (reference sequence). The CDR3 extends over 14 amino acids. V gave up 10 bases and J gave up 4 bases, with 19 bases separating them. The CDR3 DNA is TGTGCCACCTCGATCACAGCGGGCGGCACTGAAGCTTTCTTT. Protein product: CATSITAGGTEAFF.

V and J are TRBV15 and TRBJ2-2, with D unresolved. CDR1 and CDR2 from the germline V gene are LNHNV and YYDKDF (reference sequence). The CDR3 covers 15 residues. The ends were cut back, 1 base at V and 1 base at J, with 7 bases in the middle. In DNA form, the CDR3 reads TGTGCCACCAGCAGAGGAGGAGAGAACACCGGGGAGCTGTTTTTT. Its translation is CATSRGGENTGELFF. The whole variable domain, filled in from reference TRBV15 and TRBJ2-2, reads DAMVIQNPRYQVTQFGKPVTLSCSQTLNHNVMYWYQQKSSQAPKLLFHYYDKDFNNEADTPDNFQSRRPNTSFCFLDIRSPGLGDTAMYLCATSRGGENTGELFFGEGSRLTVL.

DNA for the CDR3: TGTGCCAGCTCACCATGGTCCGGGCAAGAGACCCAGTACTTC. Its translation: CASSPWSGQETQYF. The chain combines TRBV18 with TRBJ2-5; no reliable D call. Per the germline V gene, CDR1 is KGHSH and CDR2 is LQKENI. The CDR3 loop spans 14 amino acids. Between the trimmed V and J ends, which lost 2 bases and 2 bases, there was a span of 9 bases. Combining the CDR3 with reference TRBV18 and TRBJ2-5 gives the whole variable domain NAGVMQNPRHLVRRRGQEARLRCSPMKGHSHVYWYRQLPEEGLKFMVYLQKENIIDESGMPKERFSAEFPKEGPSILRIQQVVRGDSAAYFCASSPWSGQETQYFGPGTRLLVL.

The rearrangement uses TRBV28 and TRBJ1-1; TRBD1 matches 7 bases. CDR1 and CDR2 from the germline V gene are MDHEN and SYDVKM. This CDR3 contains 15 residues. V lost 7 bases and J lost 0; bases outside the gene matches: 8. The CDR3: CASKKRDRLNTEAFF. CDR3 sequence (DNA): TGTGCCAGCAAGAAGCGGGACAGACTGAACACTGAAGCTTTCTTT.

The V gene is TRBV4-2, the J gene TRBJ2-1; 12 bases align to TRBD2. Germline trimming cut 2 bases from V and 10 bases from J; bases unmatched to any gene: 6. The CDR3 length is 15 residues. Germline V CDR1 and CDR2: LGHNA, YNFKEQ. For the CDR3, the DNA is TGTGCCAGCAGCCAACAGGCTAGCGGGAGGGGAGAGCAGTTCTTC. This sequence encodes CASSQQASGRGEQFF.

This chain links TRBV18 with TRBJ2-7, with D possibly being TRBD1 or TRBD2 (7 bases each). CDR1 and CDR2 from the germline V gene are KGHSH and LQKENI. CDR3 length equals 17 residues. Between the trimmed V and J ends, which lost 4 bases and 0 bases, there was a span of 19 bases. CDR3 sequence: CASSHTRQGGVSYEQYF. The DNA of the CDR3 is TGTGCCAGCTCACATACTCGACAGGGAGGGGTCTCCTACGAGCAGTACTTC.

The genes are TRBV9 and TRBJ2-1, with 11 bases identical to TRBD2. The V segment lost 3 bases and the J segment 12 bases; nucleotides outside the gene matches: 11. The CDR3 totals 15 residues. Germline V gene lookup returns CDR1 SGDLS and CDR2 YYNGEE. The CDR3 reads CASSGLAGPAVGQFF. DNA for the CDR3: TGTGCCAGCAGCGGACTAGCGGGACCGGCGGTCGGGCAGTTCTTC.

The rearrangement uses TRBV7-9 and TRBJ2-1, with 8 bases lining up with TRBD1. The germline gives CDR1 SEHNR, CDR2 FQNEAQ (reference sequence). V was pared by 1 base and J by 4 bases, with 3 bases of the junction left unmatched. The CDR3 spans 15 residues. CDR3 bases: TGTGCCAGCAGCTTAGGGGACAGGCAATACAATGAGCAGTTCTTC. It yields the protein CASSLGDRQYNEQFF.

This clone was counted only a few times. This chain uses TRBV9 with TRBJ1-1; D might be TRBD1 (5 bases). Deletions cut 2 bases from V and 3 bases from J, with 11 bases between. The CDR3 sequence is 14 residues long. Germline V gene data show CDR1 as SGDLS and CDR2 as YYNGEE. The CDR3 spells CASSVAGQDTEAFF. The CDR3 bases are TGTGCCAGCAGCGTCGCTGGACAAGACACTGAAGCTTTCTTT.